These 14 T cell receptor beta chains came from one sample sequenced in a study of shared clonotypes between healthy human individuals. This table comes from immunoSEQ multiplex PCR, and its TCRdb copy is limited to in-frame clones, with some not included. This table has hundreds of thousands of clones, approximately 97% appearing once. The specimen sequenced was naive CD4+ T cells sorted from blood. Subset indicated: CD45RA+ positively selected. The receptors derive from a woman aged 25 to 39 in good health.

The rearrangement joins TRBV2 to TRBJ1-1; tentative D call: TRBD1 (6 bases). V shed 8 bases and J shed 2 bases, with 15 bases lying between them. Germline loops: CDR1 SNHLY, CDR2 FYNNEI. CDR3 size: 14 residues. In nucleotides, the CDR3 is TGTGCCAGCTTGGACAGCCAAGGAAACACTGAAGCTTTCTTT. Translated: CASLDSQGNTEAFF.

The chain uses TRBV28 and TRBJ1-3; maybe TRBD1 (6 bases). This CDR3 has 12 amino acids. Deletions cut 7 bases from V and 4 bases from J, with 8 bases between. Germline V gives CDR1 MDHEN, CDR2 SYDVKM. The CDR3 region is CASTGEGNTIYF. In nucleotides, the CDR3 is TGTGCCAGCACAGGGGAAGGAAACACCATATATTTT.

The rearrangement links TRBV5-1 to TRBJ2-5; D is unresolved. V lost 5 bases, J lost 4 bases, and 15 bases lay in between. The CDR3 is 14 amino acids. The germline CDR1 and CDR2 sequences are SGHRS and YFSETQ. The CDR3 region is CASRTGGDGETQYF. In DNA, the CDR3 is TGCGCCAGCAGGACCGGTGGAGACGGAGAGACCCAGTACTTC.

This rearrangement joins TRBV28 to TRBJ1-1; D is perhaps TRBD1 (5 bases). V dropped 8 bases and J dropped 4 bases, with 14 bases sitting between them. The CDR3 has 13 amino acids. From germline, CDR1 is MDHEN and CDR2 SYDVKM. In nucleotides, the CDR3 is TGTGCCAGCCTTGCAGAAGGGGCCACTGAAGCTTTCTTT. This translates into CASLAEGATEAFF.

The rearrangement joins TRBV29-1 to TRBJ2-5, with 9 nucleotides matching TRBD1. The CDR3 contains 15 residues. V gave up 6 bases and J gave up 5 bases; unmatched junction bases: 13. Germline CDR1 SQVTM, CDR2 ANQGSEA. The CDR3 DNA reads TGCAGCGTAGACTGGACAGGGGATGAGGGGGAGACCCAGTACTTC. Protein sequence: CSVDWTGDEGETQYF. The whole variable domain, remainder taken from reference TRBV29-1 and TRBJ2-5, is SAVISQKPSRDICQRGTSLTIQCQVDSQVTMMFWYRQQPGQSLTLIATANQGSEATYESGFVIDKFPISRPNLTFSTLTVSNMSPEDSSIYLCSVDWTGDEGETQYFGPGTRLLVL.

The rearrangement uses TRBV2 and TRBJ2-3; 11 bases are shared with TRBD2. The junction had 9 bases not matched to a gene; V was cut back by 3 bases and J by 7 bases. The CDR3 totals 16 residues. Looked up from germline, CDR1 is SNHLY and CDR2 is FYNNEI. CDR3 in amino acids: CASSDQLAGVPNTQYF. CDR3 sequence (DNA): TGTGCCAGCAGTGACCAACTAGCGGGGGTCCCGAATACGCAGTATTTT. Based on the CDR3 plus reference TRBV2 and TRBJ2-3, the full variable domain is EPEVTQTPSHQVTQMGQEVILRCVPISNHLYFYWYRQILGQKVEFLVSFYNNEISEKSEIFDDQFSVERPDGSNFTLKIRSTKLEDSAMYFCASSDQLAGVPNTQYFGPGTRLTVL.

The chain recombines TRBV28 with TRBJ1-1; 7 nucleotides agree with TRBD1. Trimming took 6 bases from V and 0 from J; bases not matched to a gene: 4. CDR1 and CDR2 (germline): MDHEN, SYDVKM. The CDR3 totals 14 residues. Written as DNA, the CDR3 is TGTGCCAGCAGGACAGGGCGCGTGAACACTGAAGCTTTCTTT. Protein: CASRTGRVNTEAFF. The full variable domain, rest sourced from reference TRBV28 and TRBJ1-1, is DVKVTQSSRYLVKRTGEKVFLECVQDMDHENMFWYRQDPGLGLRLIYFSYDVKMKEKGDIPEGYSVSREKKERFSLILESASTNQTSMYLCASRTGRVNTEAFFGQGTRLTVV.

This chain connects TRBV11-3 to TRBJ2-3; 9 bases align to TRBD2. V gave up 5 bases and J gave up 9 bases; unmatched junction bases: 15. CDR3 size: 16 residues. Germline V CDR1 and CDR2: SGHNT, YENEEA. The CDR3 DNA reads TGTGCCAGCAGCGGCCGCCCGTCCTCTAGCGGGATGACGCAGTATTTT. This translates into CASSGRPSSSGMTQYF.

The chain joins TRBV4-2 to TRBJ2-1; 10 bases match TRBD2. The CDR3 has 19 residues. V shed 8 bases and J 6 bases; nucleotides not matched to a gene: 22. Germline CDR1 reads LGHNA; CDR2 reads YNFKEQ. CDR3: CASYHHRTGTSDRGNEQFF. In DNA form, the CDR3 reads TGTGCCAGCTATCACCATCGGACCGGGACTAGCGATAGGGGCAATGAGCAGTTCTTC.

The chain joins TRBV2 to TRBJ2-6; D uncertain. This CDR3 has 17 amino acids. Trimming cost V 2 bases and J 0 bases, with 11 bases left between them. Germline V gene sequence: CDR1 SNHLY, CDR2 FYNNEI. CDR3 amino acids: CASSETGPRSGANVLTF. The CDR3 region has the DNA TGTGCCAGCAGTGAAACGGGTCCTCGCTCTGGGGCCAACGTCCTGACTTTC. Filled out from reference TRBV2 and TRBJ2-6, the complete variable domain reads EPEVTQTPSHQVTQMGQEVILRCVPISNHLYFYWYRQILGQKVEFLVSFYNNEISEKSEIFDDQFSVERPDGSNFTLKIRSTKLEDSAMYFCASSETGPRSGANVLTFGAGSRLTVL.

The chain employs TRBV10-3 and TRBJ1-5; D is perhaps TRBD1 (6 bases). CDR1 and CDR2 from the germline V gene are ENHRY and SYGVKD. The V end was cut by 3 bases, the J end by 2 bases, with 8 bases between. The CDR3 is made up of 14 amino acids. The CDR3 protein is CAISESGGNQPQHF. The CDR3 DNA follows: TGTGCCATCAGTGAATCAGGGGGCAATCAGCCCCAGCATTTT.

This clone was seen once. This chain joins TRBV7-3 and TRBJ2-4; TRBD1 agrees at 9 bases. CDR1 is SGHTA and CDR2 is FQGTGA in the germline V gene. This CDR3 spans 15 amino acids. Trimming at V came to 5 bases and at J to 4 bases, leaving 6 bases not matched to a gene. The CDR3 sequence is CASSRSGTGKNIQYF. The DNA of the CDR3 is TGTGCCAGCAGCCGGTCCGGGACAGGGAAAAACATTCAGTACTTC. The full variable domain, completed using reference TRBV7-3 and TRBJ2-4, is GAGVSQTPSNKVTEKGKYVELRCDPISGHTALYWYRQSLGQGPEFLIYFQGTGAADDSGLPNDRFFAVRPEGSVSTLKIQRTERGDSAVYLCASSRSGTGKNIQYFGAGTRLSVL.

The chain recombines TRBV28 with TRBJ1-3, with 7 bases fitting TRBD1. The junction had 6 bases not matched to a gene; V was cut back by 4 bases and J by 0 bases. The V gene's germline CDR1 is MDHEN and CDR2 SYDVKM. The CDR3 totals 16 residues. DNA of the CDR3: TGTGCCAGCAGTTGGGAGGGGGCCTACTCTGGAAACACCATATATTTT. Encoded protein: CASSWEGAYSGNTIYF.

This clone was seen a single time. This rearrangement joins TRBV11-3 to TRBJ1-5; 9 bases map to TRBD1. This CDR3 region has 17 residues. In germline, CDR1 is SGHNT, CDR2 YENEEA. V lost 2 bases, J lost 5 bases, and 10 bases stayed unmatched. CDR3 in amino acids: CASSLSGTGRSDQPQHF. CDR3 in DNA: TGTGCCAGCAGCTTATCCGGGACAGGGAGGAGTGATCAGCCCCAGCATTTT.